Below, 20 T cell receptor beta chains from the same sample are listed, as sequenced in a study of human thymus T cells. This table comes from immunoSEQ multiplex PCR, and its TCRdb copy is limited to in-frame clones, with some not included. The sample shows roughly 77,000 clones, around 95% of them seen only once. The source of the thymus tissue was resections taken during corrective heart surgery. Material for sequencing was thymus tissue. The receptors come from a girl in the first two years of life with a congenital heart defect but otherwise immunologically healthy.

This chain joins TRBV30 and TRBJ2-1; 10 bases agree with TRBD2. Trimming removed 6 bases from V and 6 bases from J; junction bases left unmatched: 11. The CDR3 is 15 amino acids. The germline CDR1 and CDR2 sequences are GTSNPN and SVGIG (reference sequence). In nucleotides, the CDR3 is TGTGCCTGTATTATTCACGGGACTAGCGTCAATGAGCAGTTCTTC. It yields the protein CACIIHGTSVNEQFF.

CDR3 residues: CASSLTDLAGNIQYF. As DNA, the CDR3 is TGTGCCAGTAGTTTAACGGACCTGGCTGGAAACATTCAGTACTTC. The V call is TRBV19, the J call TRBJ2-4; D call uncertain. V was clipped by 5 bases and J by 6 bases, with 17 bases between them. The CDR3 extends over 15 amino acids. Germline V gene data show CDR1 as LNHDA and CDR2 as SQIVND (reference sequence).

V and J are TRBV30 and TRBJ2-2; tentatively, D is TRBD1 or TRBD2 (6 bases each). Trimming shortened V by 0 bases and J by 5 bases, and 25 bases separated the two germline ends. CDR1 is GTSNPN and CDR2 is SVGIG in the germline V gene (reference sequence). This CDR3 contains 19 residues. The CDR3 sequence is CAWSVTIVGGWSRTGELFF. As DNA, the CDR3 is TGTGCCTGGAGTGTAACAATCGTCGGGGGCTGGTCGCGGACCGGGGAGCTGTTTTTT.

The chain recombines TRBV2 with TRBJ2-4; no reliable D call. Trimming shortened V by 3 bases and J by 0 bases, and 18 bases separated the two germline ends. The CDR3 has 18 amino acids. CDR1 SNHLY and CDR2 FYNNEI come from the germline V gene. In DNA, the CDR3 is TGTGCCAGCAGTGAGGCGTGGGTAAAGACTTTAGCCAAAAACATTCAGTACTTC. Translation: CASSEAWVKTLAKNIQYF.

The J gene is TRBJ2-5, the V gene TRBV6-4; no definite D call. The germline V gene has CDR1 MRHNA and CDR2 SNTAGT. The CDR3 contains 13 residues. V gave up 5 bases and J gave up 5 bases, with 12 bases separating them. As DNA, the CDR3 is TGTGCCAGCAGTAACCTAAACGGGGAGACCCAGTACTTC. It translates to CASSNLNGETQYF.

The genes are TRBV18 and TRBJ1-4; D remains unclear. V shed 3 bases and J shed 8 bases, with 22 bases lying between them. In germline, CDR1 is KGHSH, CDR2 LQKENI. This CDR3 spans 17 amino acids. Here the CDR3 DNA reads TGTGCCAGCTCACCCGAACGCACAGAGCGTGGATACGAAAAACTGTTTTTT. It translates to CASSPERTERGYEKLFF.

The chain couples TRBV4-3 to TRBJ2-1, with TRBD2 matching 9 bases. Germline loops: CDR1 LGHNA, CDR2 YSLEER. V was pared by 2 bases and J by 5 bases, with 16 bases of the junction left unmatched. The CDR3 has 19 residues. CDR3 bases: TGCGCCAGCAGCCAAAGGGGACTAGCAGGGGCCCATCCTAACAATGAGCAGTTCTTC. Its protein product is CASSQRGLAGAHPNNEQFF.

This clone was counted only a few times. The rearrangement uses TRBV14 and TRBJ2-7; 10 nucleotides align to TRBD1. The CDR3 consists of 17 residues. Germline CDR1 reads SGHDN; CDR2 reads FVKESK. Unmatched junction bases numbered 5, after V lost 0 bases and J lost 0 bases. The CDR3 region has the DNA TGTGCCAGCAGCCAAGAGCCGGGACAGGGGAGCTCCTACGAGCAGTACTTC. Residues: CASSQEPGQGSSYEQYF.

V gene TRBV5-1 combines with J gene TRBJ2-2; the match to TRBD2 covers 15 bases. Germline V gene sequence: CDR1 SGHRS, CDR2 YFSETQ. CDR3 length: 18 amino acids. V was pared by 0 bases and J by 6 bases, with 6 bases of the junction left unmatched. Written as DNA, the CDR3 is TGCGCCAGCAGCTTGGTTCGGACTAGCGGGAGGGCCCCCGGGGAGCTGTTTTTT. This encodes CASSLVRTSGRAPGELFF.

The chain links TRBV4-1 to TRBJ1-2; 9 bases line up with TRBD1. Germline-derived CDR1 and CDR2 are MGHRA and YSYEKL. This CDR3 contains 15 residues. The J segment lost 4 bases and the V segment lost 4 bases, leaving 7 bases of the junction unmatched. CDR3 nucleotide sequence: TGCGCCAGCAGCCCGGGACAGGGAGTTAGCTATGGCTACACCTTC. It yields the protein CASSPGQGVSYGYTF.

The chain combines TRBV27 with TRBJ1-1, with D maybe TRBD1 (5 bases). The CDR3 covers 15 residues. CDR1 is MNHEY and CDR2 is SMNVEV in the germline V gene (reference sequence). The ends were cut back, 3 bases at V and 7 bases at J, with 18 bases in the middle. CDR3 in amino acids: CASSFSWGGDHEAFF. CDR3 in DNA: TGTGCCAGCAGTTTCTCCTGGGGGGGGGACCATGAAGCTTTCTTT.

V is TRBV5-6 and J is TRBJ2-1; possibly TRBD2 for D (6 bases). The CDR3 has 16 residues. Germline assignment: CDR1 SGHDT and CDR2 YYEEEE. Between the trimmed V and J ends, which lost 4 bases and 6 bases, there was a span of 20 bases. The DNA of the CDR3 is TGTGCCAGCAGCCCGTCGTGGGTTCTCGGGGGCAATGAGCAGTTCTTC. It yields the protein CASSPSWVLGGNEQFF.

The rearrangement joins TRBV2 to TRBJ1-2; D is unclear. V lost 0 bases and J lost 4, with 12 bases in between. The CDR3 length is 15 residues. Germline V CDR1 and CDR2: SNHLY, FYNNEI. This CDR3 is CASSEAPIKGYGYTF. CDR3 nucleotide sequence: TGTGCCAGCAGTGAAGCGCCAATAAAGGGCTATGGCTACACCTTC.

This chain uses TRBV4-1 with TRBJ2-5, with 8 bases lining up with TRBD2. Unmatched junction bases numbered 6, after V lost 4 bases and J lost 5 bases. Germline assignment: CDR1 MGHRA and CDR2 YSYEKL. This CDR3 has 14 amino acids. The CDR3 nucleotides are TGCGCCAGCAGCCCCGATAGCGGGACGGAGACCCAGTACTTC. As protein: CASSPDSGTETQYF.

This chain uses TRBV11-3 with TRBJ2-3; TRBD1 might be the D (7 bases). This CDR3 comprises 14 residues. The V end lost 4 bases, the J end lost 7 bases, and 15 bases lay between the germline ends. Germline assignment: CDR1 SGHNT and CDR2 YENEEA. The CDR3 is CASSCDREVNTQYF. The CDR3 region has the DNA TGTGCCAGCAGCTGCGACAGGGAGGTGAATACGCAGTATTTT. The variable domain in full, completed from reference TRBV11-3 and TRBJ2-3, reads EAGVVQSPRYKIIEKKQPVAFWCNPISGHNTLYWYLQNLGQGPELLIRYENEEAVDDSQLPKDRFSAERLKGVDSTLKIQPAELGDSAVYLCASSCDREVNTQYFGPGTRLTVL.

The table lists this clone with a count of one. The rearrangement links TRBV10-1 to TRBJ2-7; 8 bases are a match to TRBD1. The CDR3 is 15 residues long. The V gene end was trimmed by 3 bases and the J gene end by 4 bases; junction bases not matched to a gene: 8. Germline V gives CDR1 WNHNN, CDR2 SYGVQD (reference sequence). The CDR3: CASSDLTGTGYEQYF. CDR3 in DNA: TGCGCCAGCAGTGACCTAACCGGGACAGGTTACGAGCAGTACTTC.

This clone was observed once. The chain links TRBV23-1 to TRBJ2-7; D unclear. TRBV23-1 is annotated as an ORF whose role is uncertain. V shed 3 bases and J shed 11 bases, with 8 bases lying between them. This CDR3 comprises 10 residues. The CDR3 nucleotides read TGCGCCAGCAGTCACCCAGGCGAGTACTTC. It yields the protein CASSHPGEYF.

This clone appeared once. In nucleotides, the CDR3 is TGTGCCAGCAATCTCCGAACAGGGGTAACCACTGAAGCTTTCTTT. This codes for CASNLRTGVTTEAFF. V is TRBV28 and J is TRBJ1-1; TRBD1 matches at 7 bases. Germline CDR1 MDHEN, CDR2 SYDVKM. Unmatched junction bases numbered 12, after V lost 7 bases and J lost 4 bases. This CDR3 is built from 15 residues.

V is TRBV19 and J is TRBJ2-2; 11 positions match TRBD2. This CDR3 has 19 amino acids. J lost 0 bases, V lost 6 bases, and 12 bases had no gene match. The V gene's germline CDR1 is LNHDA and CDR2 SQIVND (reference sequence). The chain's CDR3 is CASRPTIAGGPTNTGELFF. CDR3 DNA sequence: TGTGCCAGTAGGCCCACCATAGCGGGAGGGCCTACGAACACCGGGGAGCTGTTTTTT. The complete variable domain, with remaining parts taken from reference TRBV19 and TRBJ2-2, reads DGGITQSPKYLFRKEGQNVTLSCEQNLNHDAMYWYRQDPGQGLRLIYYSQIVNDFQKGDIAEGYSVSREKKESFPLTVTSAQKNPTAFYLCASRPTIAGGPTNTGELFFGEGSRLTVL.

The J gene is TRBJ2-3, the V gene TRBV19; D possibly uses TRBD1 or TRBD2 (6 bases each). CDR3 length: 13 amino acids. The germline gives CDR1 LNHDA, CDR2 SQIVND (reference sequence). V lost 10 bases, J lost 2 bases, and 13 bases lay in between. The CDR3 sequence: CATRGGHTDTQYF. The CDR3 DNA sequence: TGTGCCACCAGGGGAGGTCACACAGATACGCAGTATTTT.